The next 14 T cell receptor beta chains were all read from a single sample in a study of tumor-infiltrating lymphocytes in oesophageal squamous cell carcinoma. MiXCR, applied by TCRdb to the reads, yields one record per CDR3 protein. The sample has approximately 11,000 distinct CDR3 sequences; about three fifths are singletons. Sequenced material: blood. The source is a female donor with esophageal squamous cell carcinoma.

The chain employs TRBV11-2 and TRBJ1-1, with TRBD2 matching over 8 bases. The end of the DNA is better explained by TRBJ2-7, so the J call may be wrong. The germline V gene encodes CDR1 SGHAT and CDR2 FQNNGV. The CDR3 is made up of 16 amino acids. The CDR3 loop is CASSLGLAGEQNEQYF. The CDR3 DNA sequence: TGTGCCAGCAGCTTAGGTCTAGCGGGCGAACAGAATGAGCAGTACTTC.

V is TRBV27 and J is TRBJ2-5, with TRBD2 matching 7 bases. The J call may not be correct, given that the DNA end is closer to TRBJ2-1. Looked up from germline, CDR1 is MNHEY and CDR2 is SMNVEV (reference sequence). The CDR3 has 16 residues. For the CDR3, the DNA is TGTGCCAGCAGTTTATATCTGTCTAGCGGACGCAATGAGCAGTTCTTC. The encoded protein is CASSLYLSSGRNEQFF.

This chain links TRBV7-3 with TRBJ2-5, with 10 bases aligning to TRBD2. TRBJ2-1 explains the end of the DNA better; the J call may be wrong. The CDR3 length is 18 residues. CDR1 is SGHTA, CDR2 FQGTGA, per germline. As DNA, the CDR3 is TGTGCCAGCAGCTTAATCCCTAGCGGGGGCCAAACCTACAATGAGCAGTTCTTC. Protein product: CASSLIPSGGQTYNEQFF.

This clonotype was seen repeatedly, ten times or more. V usage is TRBV6-1 and J usage is TRBJ2-1; no firm D call. The V end was cut by 5 bases, the J end by 6 bases, with 5 bases between. The CDR3 contains 11 residues. CDR1 is MNHNS, CDR2 SASEGT, per germline. The CDR3 DNA is TGTGCCAGCAGTCTCGGCAATGAGCAGTTCTTC. Amino acid sequence: CASSLGNEQFF.

This clonotype has more than one count but fewer than ten. With a much larger clone just one base away, this may be a read error. The V gene is TRBV5-6, the J gene TRBJ2-3; 7 nucleotides align to TRBD1. Germline CDR1 and CDR2: SGHDT and YYEEEE. The CDR3 length is 15 residues. V trimming: 0 bases; J trimming: 14 bases; junction bases outside the gene matches: 15. This chain's CDR3 is CASSLADRATGELYF. In nucleotides, the CDR3 is TGTGCCAGCAGCTTGGCTGACAGGGCCACCGGGGAGCTGTATTTT.

This clonotype was detected ten times or more. The chain couples TRBV7-2 to TRBJ2-1; D is unresolved. The J call may be incorrect, as the DNA end agrees better with TRBJ2-7. CDR3 length equals 11 residues. In germline, CDR1 is SGHTA, CDR2 FQGNSA. CDR3 amino acids: CASSLSREQYF. The CDR3 nucleotides read TGTGCCAGCAGCTTAAGCAGGGAGCAGTACTTC.

In the case of this clonotype: A read error is likely, as this CDR3 ends without the conserved phenylalanine or tryptophan. It is unclear where the CDR3 begins or ends on the DNA, so no DNA is shown, and the CDR3 is as TCRdb lists it. The CDR3 loop reads CASSWDSLYGYTFGP. The chain couples TRBV7-2 to TRBJ2-3; the D call TRBD1 from the table was never checked on the DNA. Germline V gene lookup returns CDR1 SGHTA and CDR2 FQGNSA. Termini included, the CDR3 measures 15 amino acids.

This clonotype has a count of ten or more. This rearrangement joins TRBV7-2 to TRBJ1-1; tentatively, D is TRBD1 (6 bases). The germline V gene encodes CDR1 SGHTA and CDR2 FQGNSA. The length of the CDR3 is 13 residues. The V end was cut by 4 bases, the J end by 3 bases, with 9 bases between. CDR3: CASSWQGYTEAFF. CDR3 DNA: TGTGCCAGCAGCTGGCAGGGGTACACTGAAGCTTTCTTT.

V gene TRBV27 combines with J gene TRBJ2-7, with D perhaps matching TRBD1 (6 bases). The CDR3 runs to 15 residues. Germline assignment: CDR1 MNHEY and CDR2 SMNVEV (reference sequence). The V end lost 3 bases, the J end lost 2 bases, and 14 bases lay between the germline ends. The CDR3 loop is CASSLGAQGPYEQYF. CDR3 nucleotides: TGTGCCAGCAGTTTGGGGGCGCAGGGCCCCTACGAGCAGTACTTC.

The chain links TRBV7-2 to TRBJ2-3, with 10 bases lining up with TRBD2. CDR3 size: 17 residues. CDR1 SGHTA and CDR2 FQGNSA come from the germline V gene. J was trimmed by 6 bases and V by 1 base; bases with no gene match: 10. The CDR3 sequence is CASSLVGAGGPMDTQYF. DNA of the CDR3: TGTGCCAGCAGCTTAGTTGGAGCGGGAGGGCCGATGGATACGCAGTATTTT.

This clonotype counts as medium-sized. The chain recombines TRBV28 with TRBJ2-7; TRBD2 aligns across 12 bases. The CDR3 runs 21 residues. Germline loops: CDR1 MDHEN, CDR2 SYDVKM. V lost 4 bases, J lost 0 bases, and 19 bases stayed unmatched. This CDR3 reads CASSSPRYPSGTSGFSYEQYF. The CDR3 coding sequence is TGTGCCAGCAGTTCCCCACGTTACCCTTCCGGGACTAGCGGGTTCTCCTACGAGCAGTACTTC.

This clonotype was counted ten times or more. This could be a read error, since a much larger clone is one nucleotide away. This chain joins TRBV7-2 and TRBJ2-1; no definite D call. V lost 3 bases and J 10 bases, leaving 4 bases between the germline ends. This CDR3 has 10 amino acids. CDR1 is SGHTA and CDR2 is FQGNSA in the germline V gene. Written as DNA, the CDR3 is TGTGCCAGCAGCTTTTACGAGCAGTTCTTC. It is translated as CASSFYEQFF.

The genes are TRBV7-2 and TRBJ2-3, with 11 positions matching TRBD2. Germline loops: CDR1 SGHTA, CDR2 FQGNSA. The CDR3 covers 17 residues. Trimming at V came to 2 bases and at J to 2 bases, leaving 6 bases not matched to a gene. The CDR3 coding sequence is TGTGCCAGCAGCTTAACCGCTAGCGGGGGGTACACAGATACGCAGTATTTT. Amino acid sequence: CASSLTASGGYTDTQYF.

J is TRBJ2-1 and V is TRBV7-9; maybe TRBD2 (6 bases). Germline CDR1 and CDR2: SEHNR and FQNEAQ (reference sequence). Trimming cost V 6 bases and J 4 bases, with 13 bases left between them. The CDR3 is 14 amino acids. The CDR3 sequence is CASRPNSGYNEQFF. DNA of the CDR3: TGTGCCAGCAGGCCCAATAGCGGTTACAATGAGCAGTTCTTC.